This T cell receptor beta chain stems from a study of blood T cell repertoires in COVID-19. Study at large: Samples came from the United States, Italy and Spain, spanning acute and convalescent COVID-19.

The CDR3 spans 16 residues. Trimming stripped 3 bases from V and 3 bases from J, with 15 bases between. CDR1 is LNHDA, CDR2 SQIVND, per germline (reference sequence). Using immunoSEQ multiplex PCR, the repertoire was profiled, and TCRdb retains in-frame clones only, with some absent. The sample records around 100,000 clones, roughly 87% being singletons. The source material was peripheral blood. The receptor was isolated from an elderly woman in a cohort sampled during active COVID-19. The chain employs TRBV19 and TRBJ1-5; D uncertain. This chain's CDR3 is CASSMAPGRINQPQHF. The CDR3 DNA follows: TGTGCCAGTAGTATGGCCCCGGGGAGGATCAATCAGCCCCAGCATTTT.